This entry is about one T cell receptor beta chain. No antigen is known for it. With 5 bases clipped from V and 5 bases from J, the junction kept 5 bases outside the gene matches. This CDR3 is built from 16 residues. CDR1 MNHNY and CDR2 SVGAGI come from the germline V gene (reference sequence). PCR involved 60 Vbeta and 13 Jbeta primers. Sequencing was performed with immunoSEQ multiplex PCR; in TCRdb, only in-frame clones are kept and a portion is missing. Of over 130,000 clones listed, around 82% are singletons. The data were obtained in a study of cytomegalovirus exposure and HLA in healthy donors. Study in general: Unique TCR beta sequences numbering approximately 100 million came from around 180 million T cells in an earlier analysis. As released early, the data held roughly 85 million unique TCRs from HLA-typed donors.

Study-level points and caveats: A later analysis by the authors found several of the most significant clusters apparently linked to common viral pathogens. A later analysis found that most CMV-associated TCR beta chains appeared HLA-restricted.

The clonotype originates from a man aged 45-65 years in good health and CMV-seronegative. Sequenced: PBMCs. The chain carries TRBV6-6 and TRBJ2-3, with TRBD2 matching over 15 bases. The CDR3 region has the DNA TGTGCCAGCAGTACTCGGACTAGCGGGAGGGTAGATACGCAGTATTTT. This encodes CASSTRTSGRVDTQYF.